One sample yielded the 20 T cell receptor beta chains listed below, sequenced in a study of breast tumors, draining lymph nodes, adjacent tissues. TCRdb analysed the multiplex PCR reads with MiXCR anew, one entry per CDR3 protein. This sample carries under 250,000 distinct CDR3 sequences, about 32% of them seen once, and the ten largest clones take more than 1.3%. Axillary draining lymph nodes of breast cancer patients supplied the node samples. Sequencing was carried out using axillary lymph node tissue. All receptors come from a female donor with breast cancer. Some clones in this sample may be carry-over from other donors' samples.

This clonotype appeared many times. The V and J genes are TRBV3-1 and TRBJ2-3; 15 bases agree with TRBD2. The CDR3 has 17 amino acids. Germline V lookup: CDR1 LGHDT, CDR2 YNNKEL (reference sequence). The V segment lost 4 bases and the J segment 3 bases; nucleotides outside the gene matches: 5. CDR3 nucleotides: TGTGCCAGCAGCCGGGCCGGGACTAGCGGGAGGACAGATACGCAGTATTTT. Its translation is CASSRAGTSGRTDTQYF.

Ten or more counts support this clonotype. The rearrangement links TRBV19 to TRBJ1-2; D is possibly TRBD1 (5 bases). Germline CDR1 LNHDA, CDR2 SQIVND (reference sequence). The CDR3 covers 15 residues. The V end was cut by 5 bases, the J end by 1 base, with 14 bases between. The CDR3 loop reads CASSYQGVGNYGYTF. CDR3 DNA: TGTGCCAGTAGTTACCAGGGAGTAGGTAACTATGGCTACACCTTC.

The V call is TRBV24-1, the J call TRBJ2-3; D not resolved. Germline V gives CDR1 KGHDR, CDR2 SFDVKD. V lost 4 bases and J 3 bases, leaving 4 bases between the germline ends. CDR3 length equals 12 residues. The CDR3 sequence: CATSELTDTQYF. CDR3 sequence (DNA): TGTGCCACCAGTGAGCTTACAGATACGCAGTATTTT.

This clonotype has at least ten counts. V and J are TRBV6-6 and TRBJ2-7, with D unresolved. CDR1 is MNHNY, CDR2 SVGAGI, per germline (reference sequence). The CDR3 length is 15 residues. V was pared by 5 bases and J by 1 base, with 15 bases between. CDR3 bases: TGTGCCAGCAGTGATACTCGGACCCCTTCCTACGAGCAGTACTTC. It translates to CASSDTRTPSYEQYF.

Note on this clonotype: This may come from a read error, since a much larger clone is one base off. The genes are TRBV6-2 or TRBV6-3 and TRBJ2-5; D may be TRBD2 (5 bases). Germline V gene data show CDR1 as MNHEY and CDR2 as SVGEGT. CDR3 size: 14 residues. The ends were cut back, 4 bases at V and 2 bases at J, with 11 bases in the middle. CDR3 amino acids: CASSFLAKQETQYF. CDR3 nucleotides: TGTGCCAGCAGTTTCCTAGCTAAACAAGAGACCCAGTACTTC.

This clonotype was detected ten times or more. This chain links TRBV7-9 with TRBJ2-1; TRBD1 matches at 9 bases. Germline values: CDR1 SEHNR, CDR2 FQNEAQ (reference sequence). The junction had 9 bases not matched to a gene; V was cut back by 5 bases and J by 7 bases. This CDR3 is built from 15 residues. The CDR3 region is CASSAWTGARNEQFF. As DNA, the CDR3 is TGTGCCAGCAGCGCCTGGACAGGGGCAAGGAATGAGCAGTTCTTC.

CDR3 DNA sequence: TGTGCCAACAGCCAAACGACAGGGGCTAACTATGGCTACACCTTC. Encoded protein: CANSQTTGANYGYTF. The chain employs TRBV2 and TRBJ1-2, with TRBD1 matching 8 bases. From germline, CDR1 is SNHLY and CDR2 FYNNEI. The CDR3 totals 15 residues. V was pared by 10 bases and J by 0 bases, with 10 bases of the junction left unmatched.

In this sample, this clonotype turned up once. Compared with germline, one end of the junction differs, possibly owing to a read error. The V gene is TRBV2, the J gene TRBJ2-3; D assignment may be TRBD1 or TRBD2 (6 bases each). CDR1 is SNHLY, CDR2 FYNNEI, per germline. The CDR3 has 13 residues. The CDR3 coding sequence is TGTGCCGGCTCCAAGGGGAGGACAGATACGCGGTATTTT. Translation: CAGSKGRTDTRYF.

This clonotype showed up many times. A much more abundant neighbour one base away suggests this may be a read error. Lacking the conserved final phenylalanine or tryptophan, this CDR3 likely reflects a read error. The V call is TRBV7-8, the J call TRBJ2-5; D possibly corresponds to TRBD2 (6 bases). Germline V gene sequence: CDR1 SGHVS, CDR2 FQNEAQ. This CDR3 comprises 14 residues. Trimming stripped 5 bases from V and 1 base from J, with 11 bases between. CDR3 sequence reads: CASSLKRVQETQYL. For the CDR3, the DNA is TGTGCCAGCAGCCTAAAGCGGGTCCAAGAGACCCAGTACCTC.

This clonotype was detected many times. This chain uses TRBV5-1 with TRBJ2-1, with 10 positions matching TRBD1. The V gene's germline CDR1 is SGHRS and CDR2 YFSETQ. The CDR3 covers 14 residues. V was pared by 6 bases and J by 4 bases, with 4 bases of the junction left unmatched. CDR3 region: CASTGTGVYNEQFF. CDR3 bases: TGCGCCAGCACCGGGACAGGGGTTTACAATGAGCAGTTCTTC.

Comments on this clonotype: A much larger clone lies a single base off, so this may be a read error. V gene TRBV7-6 combines with J gene TRBJ2-5; unclear D gene. CDR3 size: 18 residues. From germline, CDR1 is SGHVS and CDR2 FNYEAQ. In DNA form, the CDR3 reads TGTGCCAGCAGCTCCAGGCCACCCATGGCCCGGTACCAACAGACCCAGTACTTC. Translated: CASSSRPPMARYQQTQYF.

The table lists this clonotype with many counts. The chain has TRBV6-6 and TRBJ2-1; no clear D. Germline loops: CDR1 MNHNY, CDR2 SVGAGI (reference sequence). V lost 7 bases and J lost 8, with 12 bases in between. CDR3 length: 12 residues. DNA for the CDR3: TGTGCCAGCACCCCCAACCCCCATGAGCAGTTCTTC. It is translated as CASTPNPHEQFF.

This clonotype was counted ten times or more. V is TRBV4-3 and J is TRBJ2-7; no reliable D call. The CDR3 length is 16 residues. Trimming pared 0 bases from V and 6 bases from J, leaving 18 bases between. Looked up from germline, CDR1 is LGHNA and CDR2 is YSLEER. CDR3 sequence (DNA): TGCGCCAGCAGCCAAGATCTCCGACGGCACCCCTCCGAGCAGTACTTC. It is translated as CASSQDLRRHPSEQYF.

The CDR3 region has the DNA TGCGCCAGCAGCCAGGGGTCACGAGCTACGGATACGCAGTATTTT. Translated: CASSQGSRATDTQYF. The chain employs TRBV10-1 and TRBJ2-3; possible D gene TRBD1, 6 bases. The CDR3 has 15 residues. Germline V CDR1 and CDR2: WNHNN, SYGVQD (reference sequence). V was cut by 6 bases and J by 6 bases, with 19 bases left in between.

As for this clonotype: The junction departs from the called germline gene at one end, perhaps through a read error. The chain is built from TRBV5-5 and TRBJ2-5; D gene uncertain. The CDR3 has 9 amino acids. Looked up from germline, CDR1 is SGHKS and CDR2 is YYEKEE (reference sequence). The CDR3 here is CASSLGVSF. The CDR3 nucleotides are TGTGCCAGCAGCTTGGGGGTGTCCTTC.

The table lists this clonotype with many counts. This chain links TRBV6-1 with TRBJ2-1; 11 bases agree with TRBD2. The CDR3 sequence is 15 residues long. Germline CDR1 and CDR2: MNHNS and SASEGT. After removal of 6 bases from V and 7 bases from J, the junction contained 8 bases not matched to a gene. CDR3 protein: CASRVLAGVANEQFF. CDR3 nucleotides: TGTGCCAGCAGAGTACTAGCGGGAGTAGCGAATGAGCAGTTCTTC.

This clonotype was recorded at least ten times. The CDR3 sequence: CASSIEDTQYF. CDR3 bases: TGTGCCAGTAGTATTGAAGATACGCAGTATTTT. The J gene is TRBJ2-3, the V gene TRBV19; D is uncertain. V lost 3 bases and J 5 bases, leaving 3 bases between the germline ends. This CDR3 has 11 residues. Germline V gene sequence: CDR1 LNHDA, CDR2 SQIVND (reference sequence). Complete variable domain (other parts from reference TRBV19 and TRBJ2-3): DGGITQSPKYLFRKEGQNVTLSCEQNLNHDAMYWYRQDPGQGLRLIYYSQIVNDFQKGDIAEGYSVSREKKESFPLTVTSAQKNPTAFYLCASSIEDTQYFGPGTRLTVL.

This clonotype has a count of ten or more. This chain links TRBV4-2 with TRBJ1-2, with 7 bases fitting TRBD1. From germline, CDR1 is LGHNA and CDR2 YNFKEQ. This CDR3 comprises 13 residues. The J segment lost 4 bases and the V segment lost 4 bases, leaving 3 bases of the junction unmatched. The CDR3 DNA is TGTGCCAGCAGCCCGACAGGGCCCTATGGCTACACCTTC. This gives the protein CASSPTGPYGYTF.

This clonotype was detected many times. The chain carries TRBV20-1 and TRBJ1-6; no firm D call. Germline V gene lookup returns CDR1 DFQATT and CDR2 SNEGSKA (reference sequence). The CDR3 covers 16 residues. With 0 bases removed from V and 9 bases from J, the gap between germline ends came to 18 bases. This CDR3 is CSARDVGRRVFSPLHF. The CDR3 DNA is TGCAGTGCTAGAGATGTAGGTAGAAGGGTGTTTTCACCCCTCCACTTT.

This clonotype was detected many times. This rearrangement joins TRBV6-5 to TRBJ1-5; D gene ambiguous. Per germline, CDR1 MNHEY and CDR2 SVGAGI. The V and J ends lost 2 bases and 0 bases respectively, with 5 bases between them. The CDR3 is made up of 14 amino acids. This chain's CDR3 is CASSYIGSNQPQHF. As DNA, the CDR3 is TGTGCCAGCAGTTACATCGGTAGCAATCAGCCCCAGCATTTT.